A selection of T cell receptor beta chains follows, all from one sample in a study of blood T cells in healthy people across ages. TCRdb reanalysed the 5' RACE reads using MiXCR and keeps one entry per CDR3 protein. The sample includes roughly 1.5 million distinct CDR3 sequences, 35% to 45% seen only once; the top ten take around 4%. Sequenced sample: blood. Receptors were obtained from a young woman in good health. Both conserved end residues are part of each CDR3. The D gene is left open where the match is weak. Only part of the rows carry a size: once, few, many, or a class if the clone is expanded.

v_gene,abundance,j_gene,d_gene,CDR3nt,CDR3aa
TRBV7-9,.,TRBJ2-7,.,TGTGCCAGCAGCTGGCCAAGGATCGAAACCTACGAGCAGTACTTC,CASSWPRIETYEQYF
TRBV7-2,few,TRBJ1-2,.,TGTGCCAGCAGCTCGGCAGTCGGAGAGTATGGCTACACCTTC,CASSSAVGEYGYTF
TRBV24-1,.,TRBJ2-5,TRBD1,TGTGCCACCAGTGATCGAGGGACAGGGAAGTTCAATGAGCAGTACTTC,CATSDRGTGKFNEQYF
TRBV20-1,few,TRBJ1-1,TRBD1,TGCAGTGCTAGATCGAGACAGGGGTGGACTGAAGCTTTCTTT,CSARSRQGWTEAFF
TRBV5-1,once,TRBJ2-3,.,TGCGCCAGCAGCTTATCGTCAGCTCCTCAAGCAGATACGCAGTATTTT,CASSLSSAPQADTQYF
TRBV7-9,few,TRBJ2-3,.,TGTGCCAGCAGCCCCCGGGACTCACTTCATACGCAGTATTTT,CASSPRDSLHTQYF
TRBV28,.,TRBJ2-2,.,TGTGCCAGCAACCCTTACCAGTCCACCGGGGAGCTGTTTTTT,CASNPYQSTGELFF
TRBV18,.,TRBJ2-1,.,TGTGCCAGCTCACCTCGATGGGGCATACAACAGTACAATGAGCAGTTCTTC,CASSPRWGIQQYNEQFF
TRBV27,.,TRBJ2-2,TRBD2,TGTGCCAGCAGTTTACGGCCGGGACTAGCGGGCGCCGGGGAGCTGTTTTTT,CASSLRPGLAGAGELFF
TRBV5-5,many,TRBJ2-5,.,TGTGCCAGCAGCTTCGACTGGCAAGAGACCCAGTACTTC,CASSFDWQETQYF
TRBV10-1,.,TRBJ2-1,.,TGCGCCAGCATTATTGCCGTCGGTGAGCAGTTCTTC,CASIIAVGEQFF
TRBV5-1,few,TRBJ1-1,.,TGCGCCAGCAGCTTGGGGCCTGCCACTGAAGCTTTCTTT,CASSLGPATEAFF
TRBV25-1,.,TRBJ2-2,.,TGTGCCAGCAGTGAATGGGGGAGGGAGCTGTTTTTT,CASSEWGRELFF
TRBV4-3,.,TRBJ1-6,.,TGCGCCAGCAGCCAAGCACGGAGGGAGGGTTCACCCCTCCACTTT,CASSQARREGSPLHF
TRBV12-5,few,TRBJ2-1,.,TGTGCTAGTGTTTTGCCTACAGAGGTTTCCGAGCAGTTCTTC,CASVLPTEVSEQFF
TRBV2,.,TRBJ1-2,.,TGTGCCAGCAGTGAAGCGCTTTGGGACCCCACCTCGGATGGCTACACCTTC,CASSEALWDPTSDGYTF
TRBV5-1,.,TRBJ2-1,.,TGCGTCAGCAGCTTGGCGGTAGGGTACAATGAGCAGTTCTTC,CVSSLAVGYNEQFF
TRBV7-9,few,TRBJ1-1,.,TGTGCCAGCAGCTCCTTCTCTACTGAAGCTTTCTTT,CASSSFSTEAFF
TRBV20-1,many,TRBJ2-3,TRBD2,TGCAGTGCTAGAACTAGCGGGGGCACAGATACGCAGTATTTT,CSARTSGGTDTQYF
TRBV20-1,.,TRBJ1-2,.,TGCAGTGCTAGAGGTCTCAGCTTCTATGGCTACACCTTC,CSARGLSFYGYTF
TRBV29-1,.,TRBJ2-1,TRBD2,TGCAGCGTTGAAGCAGCGGGGAGGAACAATGAGCAGTTCTTC,CSVEAAGRNNEQFF
TRBV2,once,TRBJ1-4,.,TGTGCCAGCAGCGTAAGACGGACAACTAATGAAAAACTGTTTTTT,CASSVRRTTNEKLFF
TRBV3-1,.,TRBJ1-4,.,TGTGCCAGCAGCCAAATCCAGGGTTCCCGTGAAAAACTGTTTTTT,CASSQIQGSREKLFF
TRBV7-2,many,TRBJ1-5,.,TGTGCCAGCAGCTTAGGTTCGGCGAGCAATCAGCCCCAGCATTTT,CASSLGSASNQPQHF
TRBV20-1,few,TRBJ1-2,.,TGCAGTGCTTACCGACTTGACCCTAACTATGGCTACACCTTC,CSAYRLDPNYGYTF
TRBV30,.,TRBJ2-3,.,TGTGCCTGGAGTGGGGGGCCGGTCGCAGATACGCAGTATTTT,CAWSGGPVADTQYF